This TCR beta chain is from a study of CD4 T cells in relation to SARS-CoV-2 and coronaviruses. Background on the study: Negative control cultures got HIV-1 Nef peptides or no peptide. Study results and limitations: No donor gave both pre-pandemic and post-infection samples.

CDR1 SGHRS and CDR2 YFSETQ come from the germline V gene. The CDR3 extends over 16 amino acids. V lost 0 bases and J lost 1, with 12 bases in between. Before the COVID-19 pandemic, during about 2011-2019, CD4+ T cells were taken from unexposed donors. CD4+ T cells were isolated from the cells after about 11 days of culture. For this clone: Its target is not known.

The method was immunoSEQ multiplex PCR; TCRdb's version includes in-frame clones alone and lacks a portion of them. There are about 24,000 clones in the sample; roughly 82% occur only once, and around 15% lies in the top ten. The sequenced sample consisted of CD4+ T cells from PBMCs, cultured in vitro. The clonotype was recovered from a human donor in good health. V and J are TRBV5-1 and TRBJ2-3; the D is unclear. The chain's CDR3 is CASSLGTYIGTDTQYF. For the CDR3, the DNA is TGCGCCAGCAGCTTGGGAACCTATATCGGCACAGATACGCAGTATTTT. Full variable domain (rest looked up from reference TRBV5-1 and TRBJ2-3): KAGVTQTPRYLIKTRGQQVTLSCSPISGHRSVSWYQQTPGQGLQFLFEYFSETQRNKGNFPGRFSGRQFSNSRSEMNVSTLELGDSALYLCASSLGTYIGTDTQYFGPGTRLTVL.